The 31 T cell receptor beta chains listed next were all sequenced from one sample in a study of blood T cell repertoires in COVID-19. Assay used: immunoSEQ multiplex PCR; TCRdb lists only in-frame clones, some missing. This table holds roughly 230,000 clones, about 91% found once. The specimen sequenced was peripheral blood. The receptors here all came from a woman in her 40s who had recovered from COVID-19.

The chain combines TRBV5-6 with TRBJ2-5; the D gene is possibly TRBD1 (5 bases). The V and J ends lost 3 bases and 0 bases respectively, with 12 bases between them. The germline V gene encodes CDR1 SGHDT and CDR2 YYEEEE. This CDR3 comprises 15 residues. CDR3: CASSSPTGYQETQYF. The CDR3, as DNA: TGTGCCAGCAGCTCCCCAACAGGTTACCAAGAGACCCAGTACTTC.

The J gene is TRBJ2-7, the V gene TRBV7-3; TRBD2 matches at 10 bases. V lost 5 bases and J lost 4; bases outside the gene matches: 8. The CDR3 covers 15 residues. Germline V CDR1 and CDR2: SGHTA, FQGTGA. CDR3 in amino acids: CASSPPGLANYEQYF. In DNA form, the CDR3 reads TGTGCCAGCAGCCCCCCGGGACTAGCGAATTACGAGCAGTACTTC. Supplemented by reference TRBV7-3 and TRBJ2-7, the full variable domain reads GAGVSQTPSNKVTEKGKYVELRCDPISGHTALYWYRQSLGQGPEFLIYFQGTGAADDSGLPNDRFFAVRPEGSVSTLKIQRTERGDSAVYLCASSPPGLANYEQYFGPGTRLTVT.

The rearrangement uses TRBV28 and TRBJ2-3; a weak D match, TRBD2 (5 bases). The CDR3 spans 14 residues. The V gene's germline CDR1 is MDHEN and CDR2 SYDVKM. V was shortened by 2 bases and J by 15 bases, with 21 bases between the two germline ends. CDR3: CASSLGSPAVLEYF. CDR3 nucleotide sequence: TGTGCCAGCAGTTTAGGATCCCCAGCGGTGTTGGAATATTTT.

V is TRBV28 and J is TRBJ2-7; maybe TRBD2 (5 bases). CDR3 length: 13 amino acids. V lost 2 bases, J lost 7 bases, and 12 bases lay in between. Looked up from germline, CDR1 is MDHEN and CDR2 is SYDVKM. The chain's CDR3 is CASSLEGTGEQYF. The CDR3 DNA is TGTGCCAGCAGTTTAGAGGGAACGGGGGAGCAGTACTTC.

CDR3 nucleotides: TGTGCCACCAGCAGAGATCGTGCAACTAATGAAAAACTGTTTTTT. It yields the protein CATSRDRATNEKLFF. The chain has TRBV15 and TRBJ1-4; no reliable D call. This CDR3 has 15 amino acids. CDR1 LNHNV and CDR2 YYDKDF come from the germline V gene (reference sequence). V shed 0 bases and J shed 0 bases, with 5 bases lying between them.

As regards this clone: Other DNA sequences from this sample encode an identical CDR3 as well. The chain uses TRBV18 and TRBJ1-2; the match to TRBD1 covers 9 bases. V was pared by 3 bases and J by 6 bases, with 2 bases of the junction left unmatched. The CDR3 has 13 residues. Germline loops: CDR1 KGHSH, CDR2 LQKENI. The CDR3 sequence: CASSPRTGDGYTF. The CDR3 DNA follows: TGTGCCAGCTCACCTCGGACAGGGGATGGCTACACCTTC.

The V and J genes are TRBV29-1 and TRBJ1-2; maybe TRBD1 (5 bases). The CDR3 contains 15 residues. V lost 6 bases, J lost 7 bases, and 24 bases lay in between. CDR1 SQVTM and CDR2 ANQGSEA come from the germline V gene. CDR3 nucleotides: TGCAGCGTGCGGGGCGGGTTTACGACCCAGGGTGGCTACACCTTC. Amino acid sequence: CSVRGGFTTQGGYTF.

This rearrangement joins TRBV12-3 or TRBV12-4 to TRBJ1-1; no firm D call. V was trimmed by 1 base and J by 8 bases, leaving 8 bases between them. The CDR3 loop spans 12 amino acids. Here the CDR3 DNA reads TGTGCCAGCAGTTTAGATTTCGGGGAAGCTTTCTTT. It encodes CASSLDFGEAFF.

The chain joins TRBV7-9 to TRBJ2-7, with 7 bases fitting TRBD2. V gave up 5 bases and J gave up 3 bases; unmatched junction bases: 7. Per the germline V gene, CDR1 is SEHNR and CDR2 is FQNEAQ (reference sequence). CDR3 length: 14 amino acids. The CDR3 region has the DNA TGTGCCAGCAGCAGTGCGGGAGTCATCTACGAGCAGTACGTC. This encodes CASSSAGVIYEQYV.

This clone was seen a handful of times. This chain uses TRBV5-1 with TRBJ2-7; D remains unclear. Germline V gives CDR1 SGHRS, CDR2 YFSETQ. The germline V and J ends were trimmed by 0 bases and 6 bases, with 10 bases remaining between them. This CDR3 region has 13 residues. The CDR3 reads CASSLEQISEQYF. CDR3 nucleotides: TGCGCCAGCAGCTTGGAACAGATAAGCGAGCAGTACTTC.

The chain uses TRBV12-5 and TRBJ1-3, with 8 bases lining up with TRBD1. Losses at the gene ends were 0 bases for V and 4 bases for J; bases not matched to a gene: 11. The germline gives CDR1 LGHNT, CDR2 FRNRAP. The CDR3 is made up of 18 amino acids. As DNA, the CDR3 is TGTGCTAGTGGTTTGGTTCCCACAGGGGGAGGCTTCGGAAACACCATATATTTT. Translation gives CASGLVPTGGGFGNTIYF.

This clone was picked up a small number of times. The rearrangement joins TRBV6-2 or TRBV6-3 to TRBJ2-2; D possibly corresponds to TRBD2 (5 bases). The ends were cut back, 6 bases at V and 1 base at J, with 15 bases in the middle. This CDR3 comprises 16 residues. Germline V gene data show CDR1 as MNHEY and CDR2 as SVGEGT. The CDR3 bases are TGTGCCAGCAGCACCTATCTAGCAAAGAACACCGGGGAGCTGTTTTTT. Protein product: CASSTYLAKNTGELFF.

The chain carries TRBV15 and TRBJ2-1, with 9 bases matching TRBD1. Germline V lookup: CDR1 LNHNV, CDR2 YYDKDF (reference sequence). Trimming cost V 1 base and J 8 bases; bases outside gene matches: 3. The CDR3 runs to 14 residues. CDR3 protein: CATSRGTGGDEQFF. The CDR3 DNA reads as TGTGCCACCAGCAGAGGAACAGGGGGCGATGAGCAGTTCTTC.

The chain joins TRBV10-3 to TRBJ2-7, with TRBD1 identical over 7 bases. V trimming: 8 bases; J trimming: 2 bases; junction bases outside the gene matches: 3. Germline values: CDR1 ENHRY, CDR2 SYGVKD. This CDR3 is 12 amino acids long. CDR3 sequence: CAIGTDTYEQYF. DNA of the CDR3: TGTGCCATCGGGACAGATACCTACGAGCAGTACTTC.

V is TRBV7-7 and J is TRBJ2-1; D is perhaps TRBD1 (7 bases). Trimming shortened V by 5 bases and J by 0 bases, and 14 bases separated the two germline ends. The CDR3 totals 16 residues. Germline CDR1 reads SSHAT; CDR2 reads FNYEAQ (reference sequence). CDR3 loop: CASSQGDGSSYNEQFF. CDR3 nucleotide sequence: TGTGCCAGCAGCCAGGGGGACGGGAGCTCCTACAATGAGCAGTTCTTC.

The chain is built from TRBV30 and TRBJ1-1; 9 bases are shared with TRBD1. The CDR3 runs 14 residues. Germline assignment: CDR1 GTSNPN and CDR2 SVGIG (reference sequence). J gave up 5 bases and V 2 bases, and 6 bases lay outside the gene matches. CDR3 DNA: TGTGCCTGGAGTACAGGGGGCGGTTCTACTGAAGCTTTCTTT. As protein: CAWSTGGGSTEAFF.

CDR3 loop: CASSYSGDYGYTF. The CDR3 bases are TGTGCCAGCAGTTACTCAGGGGACTATGGCTACACCTTC. The V call is TRBV6-5, the J call TRBJ1-2; a weak D match, TRBD1 (5 bases). Germline lookup yields CDR1 MNHEY and CDR2 SVGAGI. This CDR3 has 13 residues. The V end lost 0 bases, the J end lost 3 bases, and 5 bases lay between the germline ends.

This chain connects TRBV28 to TRBJ2-5; maybe TRBD2 (5 bases). CDR3 length equals 14 residues. Per the germline V gene, CDR1 is MDHEN and CDR2 is SYDVKM. V was trimmed by 7 bases and J by 5 bases, leaving 17 bases between them. The CDR3 DNA is TGTGCCAGCACCAATCCCCGGGGATGGGAGACCCAGTACTTC. This sequence encodes CASTNPRGWETQYF.

This clone was seen once. V and J are TRBV10-3 and TRBJ1-4; perhaps TRBD1 as D (6 bases). The V and J ends lost 3 bases and 5 bases respectively, with 13 bases between them. CDR1 is ENHRY and CDR2 is SYGVKD in the germline V gene. The CDR3 runs 15 residues. The CDR3 loop is CAISDIGGQNEKLFF. The CDR3 coding sequence is TGTGCCATCAGTGATATCGGGGGGCAGAATGAAAAACTGTTTTTT.

The chain recombines TRBV6-6 with TRBJ2-1; 11 bases line up with TRBD2. The germline CDR1 and CDR2 sequences are MNHNY and SVGAGI (reference sequence). This CDR3 is 19 amino acids long. V lost 5 bases and J lost 4; bases outside the gene matches: 16. In DNA, the CDR3 is TGTGCCAGCAGTCGTCGTTCGGGACTAGCGGAGGAAAGTTACAATGAGCAGTTCTTC. It specifies CASSRRSGLAEESYNEQFF.

This chain connects TRBV19 to TRBJ1-2; D is unclear. The germline V gene encodes CDR1 LNHDA and CDR2 SQIVND (reference sequence). The V gene lost 3 bases and the J gene lost 1 base, with 15 bases spanning the gap. This CDR3 contains 16 residues. The chain's CDR3 is CASSIYIPDFNYGYTF. The CDR3 DNA is TGTGCCAGTAGTATTTACATCCCGGACTTTAACTATGGCTACACCTTC.

This clone occurred once. The V gene is TRBV19, the J gene TRBJ2-2; D uncertain. V was clipped by 7 bases and J by 1 base, with 7 bases between them. The CDR3 spans 13 residues. CDR1 is LNHDA, CDR2 SQIVND, per germline (reference sequence). The CDR3 sequence is CASTQQNTGELFF. The DNA for the CDR3 is TGTGCCAGTACCCAACAGAACACCGGGGAGCTGTTTTTT.

V gene TRBV11-2 combines with J gene TRBJ1-4; no definite D call. Germline-derived CDR1 and CDR2 are SGHAT and FQNNGV. V was pared by 4 bases and J by 0 bases, with 9 bases between. The CDR3 contains 15 residues. CDR3 DNA: TGTGCCAGCAGCTCGCACGGGGCAACTAATGAAAAACTGTTTTTT. Translation: CASSSHGATNEKLFF.

The V gene is TRBV3-1 (or the pseudogene TRBV3-2), the J gene TRBJ1-2; TRBD1 is a possible D gene (6 bases). Germline-derived CDR1 and CDR2 are LGHDT and YNNKEL (reference sequence). V was trimmed by 1 base and J by 7 bases, leaving 10 bases between them. The CDR3 is 13 amino acids. This chain's CDR3 is CASSQGNRAGYTF. In nucleotides, the CDR3 is TGTGCCAGCAGCCAAGGGAACAGGGCTGGCTACACCTTC.

This chain connects TRBV7-2 to TRBJ2-3, with 13 bases aligning to TRBD2. Germline V lookup: CDR1 SGHTA, CDR2 FQGNSA. Trimming cost V 5 bases and J 4 bases; bases outside gene matches: 6. The CDR3 sequence is 16 residues long. CDR3 DNA sequence: TGTGCCAGCAGCGCTACTAGCGGGAGGGCCGCAGATACGCAGTATTTT. Translating it yields CASSATSGRAADTQYF.

The chain has TRBV24-1 and TRBJ2-1; 10 bases agree with TRBD2. The ends lost 1 base at V and 8 bases at J; junction bases unmatched: 7. This CDR3 region has 16 residues. The germline CDR1 and CDR2 sequences are KGHDR and SFDVKD. The CDR3 nucleotides are TGTGCCACCAGTGATTTAGCGGGGGGGCCTAAAGATGAGCAGTTCTTC. It specifies CATSDLAGGPKDEQFF.

This chain joins TRBV27 and TRBJ1-1; possible D gene TRBD1, 5 bases. Between the trimmed V and J ends, which lost 8 bases and 5 bases, there was a span of 12 bases. CDR1 and CDR2 (germline): MNHEY, SMNVEV (reference sequence). The CDR3 runs 12 residues. For the CDR3, the DNA is TGTGCCAGCCGTCAGGGAGGGACTGAAGCTTTCTTT. Residues: CASRQGGTEAFF.

The chain uses TRBV6-5 and TRBJ1-2; tentative D call: TRBD1 (6 bases). Trimming removed 6 bases at V and 6 bases at J, with 17 bases between. The CDR3 is 14 residues long. From germline, CDR1 is MNHEY and CDR2 SVGAGI. This CDR3 is CASREAPGADGYTF. CDR3 in DNA: TGTGCCAGCAGAGAGGCCCCAGGGGCCGATGGCTACACCTTC.

A single count supports this clone. The genes are TRBV3-1 (or the pseudogene TRBV3-2) and TRBJ2-3, with a tentative D call TRBD2 (6 bases). Trimming stripped 2 bases from V and 0 bases from J, with 9 bases between. The CDR3 length is 15 residues. From germline, CDR1 is LGHDT and CDR2 YNNKEL (reference sequence). The CDR3 DNA follows: TGTGCCAGCAGCCAATCGGGACTTAGCACAGATACGCAGTATTTT. Protein product: CASSQSGLSTDTQYF.

This clone was found a few times. V is TRBV11-3 and J is TRBJ1-1, with D tentatively TRBD1 (5 bases). CDR1 is SGHNT and CDR2 is YENEEA in the germline V gene. V gave up 6 bases and J gave up 11 bases, with 13 bases separating them. The CDR3 sequence is 11 residues long. The CDR3 coding sequence is TGTGCCAGCAGAAACGTGGGGCGGGCTTTCTTT. Translated, it gives CASRNVGRAFF.

This clone appeared a single time. This chain links TRBV7-8 with TRBJ2-7; TRBD2 matches 8 bases. The CDR3 extends over 16 amino acids. Germline CDR1 reads SGHVS; CDR2 reads FQNEAQ. The V gene end was trimmed by 5 bases and the J gene end by 7 bases; junction bases not matched to a gene: 16. CDR3 sequence reads: CASSVGSVAGLWEQYV. The CDR3 nucleotides are TGTGCCAGCAGCGTGGGTTCTGTAGCGGGGCTTTGGGAGCAGTACGTC.